The clone carrying this T cell receptor (beta chain) showed up many times. Its specificity is not known. This entry belongs to a study of T cell repertoires in cytomegalovirus infection. As for the study in general: Matching HLA type, along with CMV infection, was indicated by public TCR beta signatures. Study-level findings and limits: Cumulative public TCR beta family frequency identified carriers of CMV plus the relevant HLA.

The CDR3 sequence is 14 residues long. V was trimmed by 6 bases and J by 6 bases, leaving 15 bases between them. TCRdb analysed the reads with MiXCR anew, one entry per CDR3 protein. The sample includes 200,000 to 250,000 distinct CDR3 sequences, roughly 20% of them seen just once. Sequenced input: CD8+ T cells from PBMCs. The TCR was taken from a human donor in good health (CMV status not recorded). Some clones in this sample may be carry-over from other donors' samples. V and J are TRBV12-3 or TRBV12-4 and TRBJ2-1; D is uncertain. DNA for the CDR3: TGTGCCAGCAGCCCCGGGTTTAGTAGCAATGAGCAGTTCTTC. It encodes CASSPGFSSNEQFF.